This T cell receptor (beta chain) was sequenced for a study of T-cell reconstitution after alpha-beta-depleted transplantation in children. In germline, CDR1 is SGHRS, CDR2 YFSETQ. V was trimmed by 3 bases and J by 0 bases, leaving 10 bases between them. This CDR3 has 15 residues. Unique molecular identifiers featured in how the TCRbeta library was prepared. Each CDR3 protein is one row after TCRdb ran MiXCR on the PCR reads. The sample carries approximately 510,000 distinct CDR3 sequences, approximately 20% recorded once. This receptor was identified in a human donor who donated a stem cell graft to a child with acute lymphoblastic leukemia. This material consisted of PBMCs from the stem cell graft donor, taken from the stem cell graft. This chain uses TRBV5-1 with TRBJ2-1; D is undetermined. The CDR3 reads CASSWTRSSYNEQFF. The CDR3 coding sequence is TGCGCCAGCAGCTGGACCAGAAGCTCCTACAATGAGCAGTTCTTC.